A selection of T cell receptor beta chains follows, all from one sample in a study of shared clonotypes between healthy human individuals. Measured with immunoSEQ multiplex PCR; TCRdb has only the in-frame clones, and not every one. The repertoire holds roughly 2.1 million clones, with approximately 94% as singletons. The source material was naive CD8+ T cells from PBMCs. The receptor set was obtained from a man between 18 and 29 years old in good health. Some clones in this sample may be carry-over from other donors' samples. CDR3s include the opening cysteine and the closing phenylalanine or tryptophan. Fields, in order: V gene, D gene, clone size, J gene, CDR3 protein, CDR3 DNA. The D gene is left open where the match is weak. A clone size is listed for some rows: how often the clone was seen (once, few, many), or a class if it is expanded.

TRBV5-5,TRBD2,NA,TRBJ2-1,CASSGGLAGGPGDEQFF,TGTGCCAGCAGCGGCGGACTAGCGGGAGGGCCGGGGGATGAGCAGTTCTTC
TRBV7-9,TRBD1,few,TRBJ1-5,CASSPGTGEYQPQHF,TGTGCCAGCAGCCCCGGGACAGGGGAATATCAGCCCCAGCATTTT
TRBV28,TRBD2,NA,TRBJ2-1,CASSPRTSGHNEQFF,TGTGCCAGCAGTCCCCGGACTAGCGGACACAATGAGCAGTTCTTC
TRBV19,TRBD1,NA,TRBJ1-5,CASSDRVNQPQHF,TGTGCCAGTAGCGACAGGGTGAATCAGCCCCAGCATTTT
TRBV5-1,NA,NA,TRBJ2-7,CASSDRTYEQYF,TGCGCCAGCAGCGACAGGACCTACGAGCAGTACTTC
TRBV27,TRBD1,NA,TRBJ1-5,CATSGQSNQPQHF,TGTGCCACCTCGGGACAGAGCAATCAGCCCCAGCATTTT
TRBV14,TRBD1,once,TRBJ1-2,CASSQVAGGGIYGYTF,TGTGCCAGCAGCCAAGTGGCAGGGGGCGGAATCTATGGCTACACCTTC
TRBV2,TRBD2,NA,TRBJ2-1,CASRGTSGFYNEQFF,TGTGCCAGCAGGGGGACTAGCGGTTTCTACAATGAGCAGTTCTTC
TRBV5-8,NA,NA,TRBJ1-1,CASRLGQNTEAFF,TGTGCCAGCAGATTGGGGCAGAACACTGAAGCTTTCTTT
TRBV9,TRBD2,NA,TRBJ2-1,CASSRPSGRNEQFF,TGTGCCAGCAGCCGGCCTAGCGGGAGAAATGAGCAGTTCTTC
TRBV29-1,NA,NA,TRBJ2-1,CSVADISYNEQFF,TGCAGCGTTGCCGACATTTCCTACAATGAGCAGTTCTTC
TRBV7-9,NA,NA,TRBJ2-2,CASSTVGGELFF,TGTGCCAGCTCCACGGTCGGCGGGGAGCTGTTTTTT
TRBV27,TRBD2,NA,TRBJ2-1,CASRVAGVGYNEQFF,TGTGCCAGCAGGGTAGCGGGAGTAGGGTACAATGAGCAGTTCTTC
TRBV15,TRBD1,NA,TRBJ1-5,CATSGDRGSQPQHF,TGTGCCACCAGCGGAGACAGGGGGAGTCAGCCCCAGCATTTT
TRBV9,TRBD2,NA,TRBJ2-5,CASSAGAGLGQETQYF,TGTGCCAGCAGCGCCGGAGCGGGGTTGGGGCAAGAGACCCAGTACTTC
TRBV4-3,TRBD2,NA,TRBJ2-7,CASSQEPGLYYEQYF,TGCGCCAGCAGCCAAGAGCCGGGACTATACTACGAGCAGTACTTC
TRBV29-1,TRBD2,NA,TRBJ2-7,CSALSGRGHEQYF,TGCAGCGCCCTAAGCGGGAGAGGCCACGAGCAGTACTTC
TRBV7-9,NA,NA,TRBJ2-5,CASSSPNRGGKETQYF,TGTGCCAGCAGCTCACCAAACAGGGGGGGGAAAGAGACCCAGTACTTC
TRBV11-2,NA,NA,TRBJ2-7,CASSALAAGSYEQYF,TGTGCCAGCAGCGCCCTTGCGGCAGGATCCTACGAGCAGTACTTC
TRBV5-1,TRBD2,NA,TRBJ2-1,CASKWGTSGNEQFF,TGCGCCAGCAAGTGGGGGACTAGCGGCAATGAGCAGTTCTTC
TRBV7-9,NA,NA,TRBJ2-1,CASSFTDGPYNEQFF,TGTGCCAGCAGCTTTACGGACGGACCCTACAATGAGCAGTTCTTC
TRBV4-1,NA,NA,TRBJ1-1,CASSLRTEHTEAFF,TGCGCCAGCAGCCTGCGGACTGAGCACACTGAAGCTTTCTTT
TRBV7-8,NA,few,TRBJ2-7,CASSPHGGVEQYF,TGTGCCAGCAGCCCCCATGGGGGCGTGGAGCAGTACTTC
TRBV10-3,NA,NA,TRBJ2-2,CAIKRPNTGELFF,TGTGCCATCAAGCGGCCGAACACCGGGGAGCTGTTTTTT
TRBV21-1,NA,NA,TRBJ2-7,CASKTGRLLSYEQYF,TGTGCCAGCAAGACCGGGCGGCTACTCTCCTACGAGCAGTACTTC
TRBV27,NA,NA,TRBJ2-7,CASSLSRGGTSYEQYF,TGTGCCAGCAGTTTATCCCGGGGTGGTACATCCTACGAGCAGTACTTC
TRBV5-4,TRBD2,NA,TRBJ2-5,CASSWEGRVGETQYF,TGTGCCAGCAGCTGGGAGGGAAGGGTTGGAGAGACCCAGTACTTC
TRBV19,NA,NA,TRBJ2-1,CASSIRFSYNEQFF,TGTGCCAGTAGTATTCGGTTCTCCTACAATGAGCAGTTCTTC
TRBV2,TRBD2,NA,TRBJ2-7,CASSEVAGGLYEQYF,TGTGCCAGCAGTGAAGTAGCGGGAGGTCTCTACGAGCAGTACTTC
TRBV4-3,NA,once,TRBJ2-1,CASSQDVGARTYEQFF,TGCGCCAGCAGCCAAGATGTCGGGGCCCGGACTTATGAGCAGTTCTTC
TRBV27,TRBD1,once,TRBJ1-1,CASSLSGDRVMEAFF,TGTGCCAGCAGTTTAAGCGGGGACAGGGTGATGGAAGCTTTCTTT
TRBV7-9,TRBD2,NA,TRBJ2-1,CASSSSGGEMNEQFF,TGTGCCAGCAGCTCGAGCGGGGGGGAAATGAATGAGCAGTTCTTC
TRBV5-1,NA,NA,TRBJ2-1,CASSRAESSYNEQFF,TGCGCCAGCTCCAGAGCGGAGAGCTCCTACAATGAGCAGTTCTTC
TRBV28,NA,NA,TRBJ1-3,CASRGRDAGHTIYF,TGTGCCAGCAGGGGGAGGGATGCGGGGCACACCATATATTTT
TRBV15,NA,once,TRBJ2-2,CATSRGSAGELFF,TGTGCCACCAGCAGAGGGTCGGCCGGGGAGCTGTTTTTT
TRBV7-9,TRBD1,NA,TRBJ1-1,CASSHPQGVRTEAFF,TGTGCCAGCAGCCACCCACAGGGGGTCAGGACTGAAGCTTTCTTT